A selection of T cell receptor beta chains follows, all from one sample in a study of shared clonotypes between healthy human individuals. Here immunoSEQ multiplex PCR was the method, and the copy in TCRdb shows in-frame clones only, minus some. The sample carries some 2,100,000 clones, approximately 94% recorded once. Sequenced sample: naive CD8+ T cells from PBMCs. These receptors were taken from a man aged 18-30 years in good health. Some clones in this sample may be carry-over from other donors' samples. Both conserved end residues are part of each CDR3. The order of the fields is clone size, V gene, D gene, J gene, CDR3 DNA, CDR3 protein. The D gene is left open where the match is weak. A row's size may be missing; if present it is once, few, many or a size class.

abundance: once
v_gene: TRBV4-3
d_gene: NA
j_gene: TRBJ1-3
CDR3nt: TGCGCCAGCAGCCAAGATTACGGTACCTCTGGAAACACCATATATTTT
CDR3aa: CASSQDYGTSGNTIYF

abundance: NA
v_gene: TRBV5-6
d_gene: NA
j_gene: TRBJ2-7
CDR3nt: TGTGCCAGCAGCTTACAGGATCACTACGAGCAGTACTTC
CDR3aa: CASSLQDHYEQYF

abundance: NA
v_gene: TRBV28
d_gene: NA
j_gene: TRBJ1-5
CDR3nt: TGTGCCAGCAGGCCCCGGACGGATATAGTTTTTCAGCCCCAGCATTTT
CDR3aa: CASRPRTDIVFQPQHF

abundance: NA
v_gene: TRBV11-3
d_gene: TRBD1
j_gene: TRBJ2-1
CDR3nt: TGTGCCAGCAGCTTAGGGGACAGGGTCAATGAGCAGTTCTTC
CDR3aa: CASSLGDRVNEQFF

abundance: NA
v_gene: TRBV7-2
d_gene: NA
j_gene: TRBJ1-5
CDR3nt: TGTGCCAGCAGCTCATGGGGGGACATTAGCAATCAGCCCCAGCATTTT
CDR3aa: CASSSWGDISNQPQHF

abundance: once
v_gene: TRBV7-9
d_gene: NA
j_gene: TRBJ2-1
CDR3nt: TGTGCCAGCAGCTTGGGGGAGGCGGGATCGGAGTTCTTC
CDR3aa: CASSLGEAGSEFF

abundance: NA
v_gene: TRBV7-3
d_gene: TRBD2
j_gene: TRBJ2-2
CDR3nt: TGTGCCAGCAGCCTCCTGAGCGGCGGGAGGGCCCTAAACACCGGGGAGCTGTTTTTT
CDR3aa: CASSLLSGGRALNTGELFF

abundance: NA
v_gene: TRBV10-1
d_gene: TRBD1
j_gene: TRBJ2-3
CDR3nt: TGCGCCAGCAGTGGGGACAGGGGAAATTCAGATACGCAGTATTTT
CDR3aa: CASSGDRGNSDTQYF

abundance: NA
v_gene: TRBV27
d_gene: TRBD2
j_gene: TRBJ2-7
CDR3nt: TGTGCCAGCAGTCCCAAGAGGGGTAGCGGGGCCTACGAGCAGTACTTC
CDR3aa: CASSPKRGSGAYEQYF

abundance: NA
v_gene: TRBV15
d_gene: NA
j_gene: TRBJ1-5
CDR3nt: TGTGCCACCAGCAGAGATTGGGGCCTGAGGCAGCCCCAGCATTTT
CDR3aa: CATSRDWGLRQPQHF

abundance: NA
v_gene: TRBV11-2
d_gene: TRBD1
j_gene: TRBJ1-1
CDR3nt: TGTGCCAGCAGCTTCCCAGACAGGGGCACTGAAGCTTTCTTT
CDR3aa: CASSFPDRGTEAFF

abundance: NA
v_gene: TRBV29-1
d_gene: NA
j_gene: TRBJ2-1
CDR3nt: TGCAGCGTTAAGAGGCTCGGGAATGAGCAGTTCTTC
CDR3aa: CSVKRLGNEQFF

abundance: NA
v_gene: TRBV11-2
d_gene: NA
j_gene: TRBJ2-1
CDR3nt: TGTGCCAGCAGCTTAGCGGCAGGGATGTATGAGCAGTTCTTC
CDR3aa: CASSLAAGMYEQFF

abundance: NA
v_gene: TRBV28
d_gene: TRBD2
j_gene: TRBJ2-7
CDR3nt: TGTGCCAGCAGATTAGCGGGAGGGACAAGGTCCTACGAGCAGTACTTC
CDR3aa: CASRLAGGTRSYEQYF

abundance: NA
v_gene: TRBV10-3
d_gene: NA
j_gene: TRBJ2-7
CDR3nt: TGTGCCGTCTTGGGGCAAGAGCAGTACTTC
CDR3aa: CAVLGQEQYF

abundance: NA
v_gene: TRBV2
d_gene: NA
j_gene: TRBJ1-2
CDR3nt: TGTGCCAGCAGTGAAAGTAGTAGCTATGGCTACACCTTC
CDR3aa: CASSESSSYGYTF

abundance: NA
v_gene: TRBV27
d_gene: NA
j_gene: TRBJ2-7
CDR3nt: TGTGCCAGCAGTTCGGGGGCCTACGAGCAGTACTTC
CDR3aa: CASSSGAYEQYF

abundance: NA
v_gene: TRBV7-2
d_gene: NA
j_gene: TRBJ1-3
CDR3nt: TGTGCCAGCACCCGGAGGGGGGTTGGAAACACCATATATTTT
CDR3aa: CASTRRGVGNTIYF

abundance: NA
v_gene: TRBV9
d_gene: TRBD2
j_gene: TRBJ2-1
CDR3nt: TGTGCCAGCAGCGACCGCCGGGAGGGCCTCTCACATGAGCAGTTCTTC
CDR3aa: CASSDRREGLSHEQFF

abundance: NA
v_gene: TRBV6-1
d_gene: TRBD2
j_gene: TRBJ2-1
CDR3nt: TGTGCCAGCAGTGAGAGTCTAGCGGGGGCTTACAATGAGCAGTTCTTC
CDR3aa: CASSESLAGAYNEQFF

abundance: NA
v_gene: TRBV4-3
d_gene: NA
j_gene: TRBJ2-7
CDR3nt: TGCGCCAGCAGCCCCAGGGGGGTGGCAGCATCACTCGAGCAGTACTTC
CDR3aa: CASSPRGVAASLEQYF

abundance: once
v_gene: TRBV11-2
d_gene: TRBD2
j_gene: TRBJ2-3
CDR3nt: TGTGCCAGCAGCTTAGTAGGGACTAGCGGGAGGGTGGCCACAGATACGCAGTATTTT
CDR3aa: CASSLVGTSGRVATDTQYF

abundance: NA
v_gene: TRBV18
d_gene: NA
j_gene: TRBJ1-1
CDR3nt: TGTGCCAGCTCACCACCGTCGGGGGGAAACACTGAAGCTTTCTTT
CDR3aa: CASSPPSGGNTEAFF

abundance: NA
v_gene: TRBV7-9
d_gene: NA
j_gene: TRBJ2-5
CDR3nt: TGTGCCAGCAGCCTAGGGGAAGAGACCCAGTACTTC
CDR3aa: CASSLGEETQYF

abundance: NA
v_gene: TRBV19
d_gene: NA
j_gene: TRBJ1-5
CDR3nt: TGTGCCAGTAGTGGACGACCGGGAATACAGCCCCAGCATTTT
CDR3aa: CASSGRPGIQPQHF

abundance: NA
v_gene: TRBV2
d_gene: NA
j_gene: TRBJ1-1
CDR3nt: TGTGCCAGCAGTGAACATTCTGGGGGGGCAGGAGACACTGAAGCTTTCTTT
CDR3aa: CASSEHSGGAGDTEAFF

abundance: NA
v_gene: TRBV7-9
d_gene: TRBD2
j_gene: TRBJ2-1
CDR3nt: TGTGCCAGCAGCTTGAGGACTAGCGGGAGGGAGGTGAATGAGCAGTTCTTC
CDR3aa: CASSLRTSGREVNEQFF

abundance: few
v_gene: TRBV27
d_gene: NA
j_gene: TRBJ1-1
CDR3nt: TGTGCCAGCAGTTTAGGGCGGACTGGGCCACCTTTCTTT
CDR3aa: CASSLGRTGPPFF

abundance: NA
v_gene: TRBV4-1
d_gene: TRBD1
j_gene: TRBJ1-5
CDR3nt: TGCGCCAGCAGCCAAGATTACAGGGGGAGCAATCAGCCCCAGCATTTT
CDR3aa: CASSQDYRGSNQPQHF

abundance: NA
v_gene: TRBV4-2
d_gene: NA
j_gene: TRBJ1-4
CDR3nt: TGTGCCAGCAGCCAAGCTTTGTGGGAAGATAATGAAAAACTGTTTTTT
CDR3aa: CASSQALWEDNEKLFF

abundance: NA
v_gene: TRBV6-1
d_gene: TRBD1
j_gene: TRBJ1-5
CDR3nt: TGTGCCAGCAGTGAGAAGGGGGCGTACAATCAGCCCCAGCATTTT
CDR3aa: CASSEKGAYNQPQHF

abundance: NA
v_gene: TRBV7-9
d_gene: NA
j_gene: TRBJ2-7
CDR3nt: TGTGCCAGCAGCCTATACTACGAGCAGTACTTC
CDR3aa: CASSLYYEQYF

abundance: NA
v_gene: TRBV28
d_gene: NA
j_gene: TRBJ1-2
CDR3nt: TGTGCCAGCAGTCCACAACCCCTCGGGGGCTACACCTTC
CDR3aa: CASSPQPLGGYTF

abundance: NA
v_gene: TRBV28
d_gene: NA
j_gene: TRBJ1-2
CDR3nt: TGTGCCAGCAGTTTTCTTGGGGGGCCGACCGGCTACACCTTC
CDR3aa: CASSFLGGPTGYTF

abundance: NA
v_gene: TRBV25-1
d_gene: NA
j_gene: TRBJ2-3
CDR3nt: TGTGCCAGCAGTGTAACATCGGAGGACGATACGCAGTATTTT
CDR3aa: CASSVTSEDDTQYF